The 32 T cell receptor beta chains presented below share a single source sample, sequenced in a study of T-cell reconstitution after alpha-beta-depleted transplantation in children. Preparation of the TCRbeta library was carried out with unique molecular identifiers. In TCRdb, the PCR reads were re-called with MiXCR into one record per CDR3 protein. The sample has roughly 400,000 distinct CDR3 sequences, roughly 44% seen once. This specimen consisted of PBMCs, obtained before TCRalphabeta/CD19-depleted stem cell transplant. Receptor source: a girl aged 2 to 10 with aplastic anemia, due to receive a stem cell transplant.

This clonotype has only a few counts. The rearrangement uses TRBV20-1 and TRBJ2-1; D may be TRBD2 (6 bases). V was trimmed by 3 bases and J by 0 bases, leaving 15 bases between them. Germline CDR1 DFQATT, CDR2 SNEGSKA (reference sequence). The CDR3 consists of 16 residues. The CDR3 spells CSARGLSGYSYNEQFF. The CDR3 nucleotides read TGCAGTGCTAGGGGTCTTAGCGGTTACTCCTACAATGAGCAGTTCTTC.

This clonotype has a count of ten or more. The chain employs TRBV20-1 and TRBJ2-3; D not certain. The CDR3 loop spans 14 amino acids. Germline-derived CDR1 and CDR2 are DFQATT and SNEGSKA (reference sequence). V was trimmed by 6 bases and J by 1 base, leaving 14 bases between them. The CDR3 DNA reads TGCAGTGCCCTAAGCAACACCGGCACAGATACGCAGTATTTT. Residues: CSALSNTGTDTQYF.

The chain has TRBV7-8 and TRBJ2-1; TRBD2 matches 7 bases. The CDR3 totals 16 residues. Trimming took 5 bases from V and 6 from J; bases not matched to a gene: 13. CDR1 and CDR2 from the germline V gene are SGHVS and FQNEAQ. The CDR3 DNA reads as TGTGCCAGCAGCCCACGTGGTTGGGGGGGGTCCAATGAGCAGTTCTTC. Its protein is CASSPRGWGGSNEQFF.

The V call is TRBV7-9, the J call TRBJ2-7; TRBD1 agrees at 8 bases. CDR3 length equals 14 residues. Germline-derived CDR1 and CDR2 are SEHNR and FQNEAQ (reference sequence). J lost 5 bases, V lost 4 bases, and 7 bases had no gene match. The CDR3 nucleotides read TGTGCCAGCAGCTCAGGACAGGGAACGGACGAGCAGTACTTC. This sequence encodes CASSSGQGTDEQYF.

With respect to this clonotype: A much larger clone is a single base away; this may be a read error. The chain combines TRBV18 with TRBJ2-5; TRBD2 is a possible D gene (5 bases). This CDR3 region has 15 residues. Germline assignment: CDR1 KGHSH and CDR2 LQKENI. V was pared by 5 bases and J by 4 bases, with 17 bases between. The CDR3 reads CASSASRRSGETQYF. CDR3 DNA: TGTGCCAGCTCAGCGAGCAGGAGGTCTGGAGAGACCCAGTACTTC.

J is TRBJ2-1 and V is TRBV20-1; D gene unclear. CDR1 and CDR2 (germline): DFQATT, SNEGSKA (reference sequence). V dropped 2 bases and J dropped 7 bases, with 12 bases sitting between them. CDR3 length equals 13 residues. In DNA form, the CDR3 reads TGCAGTGCTAGATCCTACTCTAGGAATGAGCAGTTCTTC. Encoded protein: CSARSYSRNEQFF.

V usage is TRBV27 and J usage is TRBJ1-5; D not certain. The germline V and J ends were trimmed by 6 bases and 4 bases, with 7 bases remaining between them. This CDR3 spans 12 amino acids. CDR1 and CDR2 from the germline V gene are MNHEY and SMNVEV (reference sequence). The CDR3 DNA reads TGTGCCAGCAGGAATCCAAATCAGCCCCAGCATTTT. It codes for CASRNPNQPQHF.

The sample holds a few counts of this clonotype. The CDR3 loop is CASSYDTYGYTF. CDR3 nucleotide sequence: TGTGCCAGCAGCTATGATACCTATGGCTACACCTTC. The chain couples TRBV5-5 to TRBJ1-2; D is unclear. CDR1 is SGHKS, CDR2 YYEKEE, per germline (reference sequence). There are 12 residues in the CDR3. Between the trimmed V and J ends, which lost 3 bases and 4 bases, there was a span of 7 bases. The full variable domain, in which reference TRBV5-5 and TRBJ1-2 provide the parts outside the CDR3, is DAGVTQSPTHLIKTRGQQVTLRCSPISGHKSVSWYQQVLGQGPQFIFQYYEKEERGRGNFPDRFSARQFPNYSSELNVNALLLGDSALYLCASSYDTYGYTFGSGTRLTVV.

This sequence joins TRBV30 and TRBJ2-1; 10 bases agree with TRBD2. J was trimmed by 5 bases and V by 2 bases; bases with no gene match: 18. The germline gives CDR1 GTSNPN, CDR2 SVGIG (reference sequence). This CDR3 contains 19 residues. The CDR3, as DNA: TGTGCCTGGAGTCTCGTCCCCAAACCGGGACTAGCGACCCACAATGAGCAGTTCTTC. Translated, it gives CAWSLVPKPGLATHNEQFF.

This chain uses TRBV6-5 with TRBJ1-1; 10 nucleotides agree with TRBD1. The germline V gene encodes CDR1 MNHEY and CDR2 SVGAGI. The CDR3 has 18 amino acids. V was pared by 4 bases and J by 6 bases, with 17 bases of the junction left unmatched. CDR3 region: CASSSNGGTGVRLAEAFF. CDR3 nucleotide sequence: TGTGCCAGCAGTTCCAATGGGGGGACAGGGGTGCGTTTAGCTGAAGCTTTCTTT.

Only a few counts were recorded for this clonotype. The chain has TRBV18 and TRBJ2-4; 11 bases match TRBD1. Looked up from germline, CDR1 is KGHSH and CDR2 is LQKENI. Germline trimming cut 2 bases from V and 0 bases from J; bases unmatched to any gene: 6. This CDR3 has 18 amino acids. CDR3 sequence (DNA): TGTGCCAGCTCACCAGGGACAGGGGGAGGTGTAGCCAAAAACATTCAGTACTTC. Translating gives CASSPGTGGGVAKNIQYF.

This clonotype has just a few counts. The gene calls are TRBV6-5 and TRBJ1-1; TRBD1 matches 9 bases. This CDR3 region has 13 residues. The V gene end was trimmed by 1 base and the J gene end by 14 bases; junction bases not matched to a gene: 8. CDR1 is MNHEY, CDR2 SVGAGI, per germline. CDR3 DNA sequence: TGTGCCAGCAGTTACTATCGGGACAGGGAAAGCTTCTTT. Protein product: CASSYYRDRESFF.

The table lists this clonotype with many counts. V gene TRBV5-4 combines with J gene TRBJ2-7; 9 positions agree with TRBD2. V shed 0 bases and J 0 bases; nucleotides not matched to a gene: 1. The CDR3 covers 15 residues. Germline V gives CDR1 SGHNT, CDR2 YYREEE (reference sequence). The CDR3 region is CASSLGSGSSYEQYF. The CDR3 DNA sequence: TGTGCCAGCAGCTTGGGTAGCGGGAGCTCCTACGAGCAGTACTTC.

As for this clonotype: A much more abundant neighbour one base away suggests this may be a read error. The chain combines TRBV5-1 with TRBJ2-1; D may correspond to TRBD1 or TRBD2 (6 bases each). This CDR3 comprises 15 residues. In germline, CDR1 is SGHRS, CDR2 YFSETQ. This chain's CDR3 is CVSSLDPGGLNEQFF. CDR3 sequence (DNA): TGCGTCAGCAGCTTGGATCCTGGGGGGCTTAATGAGCAGTTCTTC.

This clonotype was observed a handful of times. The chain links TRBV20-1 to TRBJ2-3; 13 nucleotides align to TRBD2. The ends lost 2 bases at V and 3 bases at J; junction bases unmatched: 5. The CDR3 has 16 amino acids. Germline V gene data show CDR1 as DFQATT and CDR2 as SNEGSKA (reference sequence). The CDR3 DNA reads TGCAGTGCTAGATCCCCGACTAGCGGGAGGACAGATACGCAGTATTTT. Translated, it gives CSARSPTSGRTDTQYF.

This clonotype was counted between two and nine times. The CDR3 DNA is TGTGCCATCCGGCCGGGACTAGTAATGACAGATACGCAGTATTTT. It translates to CAIRPGLVMTDTQYF. The J gene is TRBJ2-3, the V gene TRBV10-3; 8 bases fit TRBD2. The J segment lost 3 bases and the V segment lost 8 bases, leaving 10 bases of the junction unmatched. CDR3 size: 15 residues. CDR1 and CDR2 (germline): ENHRY, SYGVKD.

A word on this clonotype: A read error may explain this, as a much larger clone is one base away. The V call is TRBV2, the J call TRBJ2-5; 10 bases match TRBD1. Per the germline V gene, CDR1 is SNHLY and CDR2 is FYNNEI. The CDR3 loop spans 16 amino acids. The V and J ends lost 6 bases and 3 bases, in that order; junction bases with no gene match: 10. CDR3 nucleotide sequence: TGTGCCAGCAGCTTCCCGGGACAGGGGACTGAAGAGACCCAGTACTTC. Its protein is CASSFPGQGTEETQYF.

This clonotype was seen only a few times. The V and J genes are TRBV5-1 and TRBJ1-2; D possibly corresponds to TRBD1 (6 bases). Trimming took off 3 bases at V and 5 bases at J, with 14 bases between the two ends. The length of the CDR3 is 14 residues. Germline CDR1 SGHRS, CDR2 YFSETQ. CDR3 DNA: TGCGCCAGCAGCTATAATACAGGGAGTTATGGCTACACCTTC. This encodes CASSYNTGSYGYTF.

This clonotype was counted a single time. This chain's CDR3 is CASSPGTSGEVGSTDTQYF. As DNA, the CDR3 is TGTGCCAGCAGCCCCGGGACTAGCGGAGAGGTGGGGTCCACAGATACGCAGTATTTT. This rearrangement joins TRBV28 to TRBJ2-3; TRBD2 agrees at 11 bases. This CDR3 is built from 19 residues. Germline trimming cut 6 bases from V and 2 bases from J; bases unmatched to any gene: 16. Germline lookup yields CDR1 MDHEN and CDR2 SYDVKM.

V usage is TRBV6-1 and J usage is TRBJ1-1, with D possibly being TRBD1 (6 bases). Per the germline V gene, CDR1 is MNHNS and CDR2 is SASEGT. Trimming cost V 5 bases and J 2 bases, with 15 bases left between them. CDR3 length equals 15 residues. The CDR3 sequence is CASSTIRTANTEAFF. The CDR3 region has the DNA TGTGCCAGCAGTACCATCAGGACAGCCAACACTGAAGCTTTCTTT.

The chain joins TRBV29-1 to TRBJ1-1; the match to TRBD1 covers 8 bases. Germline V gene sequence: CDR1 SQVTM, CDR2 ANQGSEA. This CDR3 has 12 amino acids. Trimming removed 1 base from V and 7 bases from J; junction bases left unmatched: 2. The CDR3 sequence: CSVEVGTGEAFF. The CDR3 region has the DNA TGCAGCGTTGAAGTGGGGACAGGTGAAGCTTTCTTT.

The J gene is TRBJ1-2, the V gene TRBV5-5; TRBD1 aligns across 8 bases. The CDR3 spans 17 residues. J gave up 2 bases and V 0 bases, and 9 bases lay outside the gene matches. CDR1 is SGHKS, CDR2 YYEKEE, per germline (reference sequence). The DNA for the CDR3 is TGTGCCAGCAGCTTGGAACGGTCTCGGACAGGGAACTATGGCTACACCTTC. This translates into CASSLERSRTGNYGYTF.

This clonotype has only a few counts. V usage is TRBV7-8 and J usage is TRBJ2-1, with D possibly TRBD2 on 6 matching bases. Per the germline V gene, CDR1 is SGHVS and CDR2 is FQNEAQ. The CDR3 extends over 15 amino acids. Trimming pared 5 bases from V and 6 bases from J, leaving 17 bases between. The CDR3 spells CASSELSGVRNEQFF. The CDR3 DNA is TGTGCCAGCAGCGAACTCTCGGGAGTTCGCAATGAGCAGTTCTTC.

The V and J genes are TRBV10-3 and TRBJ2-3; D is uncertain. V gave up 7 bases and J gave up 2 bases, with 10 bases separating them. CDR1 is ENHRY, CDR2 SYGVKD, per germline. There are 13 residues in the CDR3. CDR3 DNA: TGTGCCATCACCATGGACCACACAGATACGCAGTATTTT. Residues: CAITMDHTDTQYF.

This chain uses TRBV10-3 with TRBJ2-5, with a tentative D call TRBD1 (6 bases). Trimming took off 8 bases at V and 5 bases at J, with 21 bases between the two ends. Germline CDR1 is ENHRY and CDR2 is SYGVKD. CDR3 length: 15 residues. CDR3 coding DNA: TGTGCCATCCAGCAGGGGCCCACCTCGGGGGAGACCCAGTACTTC. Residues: CAIQQGPTSGETQYF.

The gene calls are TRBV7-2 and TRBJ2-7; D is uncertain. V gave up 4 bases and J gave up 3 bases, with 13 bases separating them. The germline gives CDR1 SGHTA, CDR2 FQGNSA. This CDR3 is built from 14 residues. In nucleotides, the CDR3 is TGTGCCAGCAGCTCCCGACCCGGAGACTACGAGCAGTACTTC. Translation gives CASSSRPGDYEQYF.

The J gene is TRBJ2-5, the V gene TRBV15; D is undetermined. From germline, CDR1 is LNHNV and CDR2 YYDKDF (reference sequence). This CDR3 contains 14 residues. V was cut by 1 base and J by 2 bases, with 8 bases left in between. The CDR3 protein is CATSRVTVQETQYF. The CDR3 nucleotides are TGTGCCACCAGCAGAGTTACGGTGCAAGAGACCCAGTACTTC.

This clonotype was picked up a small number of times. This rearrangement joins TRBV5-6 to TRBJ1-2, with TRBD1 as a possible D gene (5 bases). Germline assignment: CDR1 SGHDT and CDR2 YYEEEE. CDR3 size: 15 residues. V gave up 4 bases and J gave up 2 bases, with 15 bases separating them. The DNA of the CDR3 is TGTGCCAGCAGCCAGATGGGACGGATAAACTATGGCTACACCTTC. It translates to CASSQMGRINYGYTF. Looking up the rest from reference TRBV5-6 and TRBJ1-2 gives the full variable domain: DAGVTQSPTHLIKTRGQQVTLRCSPKSGHDTVSWYQQALGQGPQFIFQYYEEEERQRGNFPDRFSGHQFPNYSSELNVNALLLGDSALYLCASSQMGRINYGYTFGSGTRLTVV.

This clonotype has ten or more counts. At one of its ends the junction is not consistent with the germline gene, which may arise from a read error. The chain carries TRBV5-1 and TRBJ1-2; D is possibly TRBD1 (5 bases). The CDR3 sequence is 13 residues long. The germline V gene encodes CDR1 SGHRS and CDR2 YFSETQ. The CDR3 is CASSLDSNYGYTF. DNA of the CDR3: TGTGCCAGCAGCTTAGACAGTAACTATGGCTACACCTTC.

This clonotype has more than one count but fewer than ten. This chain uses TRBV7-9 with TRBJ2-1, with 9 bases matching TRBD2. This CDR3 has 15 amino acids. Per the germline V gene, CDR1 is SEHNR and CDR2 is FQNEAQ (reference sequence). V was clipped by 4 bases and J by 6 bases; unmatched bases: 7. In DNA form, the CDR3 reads TGTGCCAGCAGCTCTCGGCTAGCGGGAAGCAATGAGCAGTTCTTC. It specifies CASSSRLAGSNEQFF.

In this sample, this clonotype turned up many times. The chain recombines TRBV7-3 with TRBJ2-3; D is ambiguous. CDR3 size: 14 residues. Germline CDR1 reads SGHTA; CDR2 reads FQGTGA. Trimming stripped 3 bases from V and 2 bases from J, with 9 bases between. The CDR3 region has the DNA TGTGCCAGCAGCTTTTCACACGACACAGATACGCAGTATTTT. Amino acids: CASSFSHDTDTQYF.

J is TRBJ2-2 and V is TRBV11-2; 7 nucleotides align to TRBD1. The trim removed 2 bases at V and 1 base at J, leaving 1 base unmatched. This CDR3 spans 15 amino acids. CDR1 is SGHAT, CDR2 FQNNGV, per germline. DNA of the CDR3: TGTGCCAGCAGCTTAACAGGGGTGAACACCGGGGAGCTGTTTTTT. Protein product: CASSLTGVNTGELFF.